This TCR beta chain was captured by sequencing in a study of Ad26.COV2.S vaccination and SARS-CoV-2 variants (dated by TCRdb to the early 2020s). A note on the overall study: Donors in the vaccine arm were drawn from COV1001, a phase I-IIa trial of Ad26.COV2.S in healthy adults that was multicentre, randomized, double-blind and placebo-controlled. Dosing of Ad26.COV2.S was intramuscular, at either 5x10^10 or 1x10^11 viral particles, delivered as one shot or as two shots spaced 56 days apart. The specificity and breadth of SARS-CoV-2-reactive T cell receptors after Ad26.COV2.S vaccination were assessed by TCRbeta repertoire sequencing. The TCR-sequenced set comprised about 30 samples: approximately 19 Ad26.COV2.S vaccine recipients, 5 placebo recipients and 8 SARS-CoV-2 convalescent individuals. Trial participants were randomized into five groups of five, in which low-dose or high-dose Ad26.COV2.S was given once or twice, or placebo was given on both occasions. Investigators remained blinded to trial group allocation during experiments and outcome assessment. Beyond this particular receptor, the publication reports: The authors noted that the TCR breadth and depth analyses may have underestimated total T cell responses. Comparable non-spike TCR breadth was observed between vaccine and placebo recipients, consistent with only spike being contained in the vaccine. The study was not powered for comparison of responses between vaccine doses or regimens. Higher spike-specific TCR breadth was observed in Ad26.COV2.S recipients than in placebo recipients (P = 0.0014). After vaccination, substantial breadth of spike-specific CD8+ and CD4+ T cell responses was reported.

In light of the paper, this sample's treatment or condition label describes: roughly 18 received Ad26.COV2.S at low or high dose, single or two shots; about 5 received placebo; per-sample allocation not given. For vaccine and placebo recipients, the sequenced repertoires came from samples collected on day 63 after the first injection. Between 29 July and 7 August 2020, Cohort 1b enrolled some 25 adults aged 18-55 years at one site in Boston, USA. Ad26.COV2.S was a replication-incompetent adenovirus type 26 vector that expressed a prefusion-stabilized SARS-CoV-2 spike protein derived from the original Wuhan strain. TCRbeta CDR3 regions were sequenced with the immunoSEQ Assay. After extraction, genomic DNA underwent amplification by bias-controlled multiplex PCR, followed by high-throughput sequencing. In the authors' own workflow: To quantify the absolute abundance of each unique TCRbeta CDR3 region, sequences were collapsed and filtered. T cell fraction was estimated by normalization of TCRbeta template counts to usable DNA, with usable DNA being measured through amplification of reference genes present in all nucleated cells. Repertoire TCRs were annotated as SARS-CoV-2-specific when V gene, CDR3 amino acid sequence and J gene were exactly matched to a known reactive TCR set. The reference SARS-CoV-2 TCR set was obtained from MIRA and was filtered for enrichment in COVID-19-positive ImmuneCODE repertoires, whereby public or cross-reactive TCRs were removed. Using the MIRA antigens, annotated TCRs were further analysed by specific ORF or by position within an ORF. Breadth was defined as annotated unique rearrangements over total unique productive rearrangements; depth was the summed frequency of those rearrangements. Two-sided Wilcoxon rank-sum tests were used to compare TCR breadth between groups. The immuneACCESS repertoire file appears here via TCRdb, limited to in-frame rearrangements. These files lack a portion of the clones; in checked studies, under half of the deficit traces to unresolved V genes, and the cause of the others is not known. V and J calls and clone size are copied from that table; D and trimming were computed from the DNA. The sample yields 300,000 to 350,000 clones; 88% were counted once. The top ten constitute around 6.4% of the sample.

Its CDR3 holds 18 amino acids, cysteine through phenylalanine. Solely the CDR3 DNA is kept, with 54 bases framed from the first base. Via the germline V gene, CDR1 is ENHRY and CDR2 SYGVKD. The junction shows trimming of 5 bases on V and 7 bases on J, and the gene matches do not reach 17 bases of it. This clone was seen a single time. The antigen it binds to is not known. Per-base quality was not reported, and no clone a single base away is much larger than it. The sequence came from a person aged 18-60 years who received the Ad26.COV2.S COVID-19 vaccine or a placebo. The specimen was peripheral blood, collected in a trial of Ad26.COV2.S vaccine versus placebo. The rearranged chain carries TRBV10-3 and TRBJ1-4; a stretch of 9 junction bases matches TRBD1. CDR3 protein: CAISNPTGTGRFFEKLFF. The DNA is as follows: TGTGCCATCAGTAATCCGACCGGGACAGGGAGGTTTTTTGAAAAACTGTTTTTT.